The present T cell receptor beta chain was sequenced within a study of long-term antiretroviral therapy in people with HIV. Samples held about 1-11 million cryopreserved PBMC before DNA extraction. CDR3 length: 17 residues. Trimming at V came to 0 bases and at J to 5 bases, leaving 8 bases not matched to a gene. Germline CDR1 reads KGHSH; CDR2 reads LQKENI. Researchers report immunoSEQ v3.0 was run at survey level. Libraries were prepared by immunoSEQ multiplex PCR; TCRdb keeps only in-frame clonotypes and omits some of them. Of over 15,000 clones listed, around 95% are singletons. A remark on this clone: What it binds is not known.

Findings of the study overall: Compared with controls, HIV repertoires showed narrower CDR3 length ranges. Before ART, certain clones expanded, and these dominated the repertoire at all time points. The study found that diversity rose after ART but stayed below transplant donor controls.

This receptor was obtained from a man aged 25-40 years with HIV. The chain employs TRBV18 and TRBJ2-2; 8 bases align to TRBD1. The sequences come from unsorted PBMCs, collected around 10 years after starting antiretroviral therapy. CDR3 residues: CASSPPLTGALTGELFF. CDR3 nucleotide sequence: TGTGCCAGCTCACCACCGTTGACAGGGGCCCTGACCGGGGAGCTGTTTTTT.